The 26 T cell receptor beta chains listed next were all sequenced from one sample in a study of cytomegalovirus exposure and HLA in healthy donors. Primers: 60 Vbeta forward and 13 Jbeta reverse. Sequenced by immunoSEQ multiplex PCR; TCRdb stores in-frame clones only, minus some. This sample has 50,000 to 75,000 clones, with roughly 80% found just once. Material: PBMCs. These TCRs come from a woman aged 40 to 49 in good health and CMV-seronegative.

V is TRBV19 and J is TRBJ2-1; TRBD2 might be the D (6 bases). This CDR3 is 14 amino acids long. The V gene lost 3 bases and the J gene lost 6 bases, with 12 bases spanning the gap. CDR1 LNHDA and CDR2 SQIVND come from the germline V gene (reference sequence). The CDR3 region is CASSISGEVNEQFF. The DNA of the CDR3 is TGTGCCAGTAGTATCTCGGGGGAGGTCAATGAGCAGTTCTTC.

The J gene is TRBJ2-2, the V gene TRBV6-1; D ambiguous. Trimming removed 7 bases at V and 0 bases at J, with 6 bases between. The germline CDR1 and CDR2 sequences are MNHNS and SASEGT. This CDR3 spans 13 amino acids. In DNA form, the CDR3 reads TGTGCCAGCACCCAAACGAACACCGGGGAGCTGTTTTTT. Its translation is CASTQTNTGELFF.

The rearrangement links TRBV5-4 to TRBJ2-3; maybe TRBD2 (6 bases). From germline, CDR1 is SGHNT and CDR2 YYREEE (reference sequence). Trimming pared 3 bases from V and 1 base from J, leaving 15 bases between. The CDR3 is 16 residues long. The CDR3 nucleotides read TGTGCCAGCAGCTCTGGACGGGAGTTGGGCACAGATACGCAGTATTTT. Translating it yields CASSSGRELGTDTQYF.

The chain employs TRBV15 and TRBJ2-7, with D possibly matching TRBD1 (6 bases). Germline assignment: CDR1 LNHNV and CDR2 YYDKDF (reference sequence). There are 14 residues in the CDR3. Trimming shortened V by 0 bases and J by 6 bases, and 12 bases separated the two germline ends. The CDR3 loop reads CATSRDRDIPEQYF. The CDR3 coding sequence is TGTGCCACCAGCAGAGACAGGGACATCCCCGAGCAGTACTTC.

This clone was detected only a few times. V is TRBV5-6 and J is TRBJ2-3; D is uncertain. Trimming removed 2 bases from V and 0 bases from J, with 7 bases in between. Germline CDR1 is SGHDT and CDR2 is YYEEEE. The CDR3 spans 14 residues. The CDR3 sequence is CASSFVRSTDTQYF. In DNA form, the CDR3 reads TGTGCCAGCAGCTTTGTCCGTAGCACAGATACGCAGTATTTT.

The J gene is TRBJ1-3, the V gene TRBV10-3; D remains ambiguous. Germline CDR1 and CDR2: ENHRY and SYGVKD. V was pared by 5 bases and J by 1 base, with 6 bases between. This CDR3 region has 13 residues. The CDR3 loop reads CAISRESGNTIYF. CDR3 nucleotide sequence: TGTGCCATCAGTAGGGAGTCTGGAAACACCATATATTTT.

The rearrangement links TRBV2 to TRBJ2-1; TRBD2 matches 13 bases. The germline gives CDR1 SNHLY, CDR2 FYNNEI. This CDR3 is built from 15 residues. V shed 5 bases, J shed 9 bases, and the junction held 7 bases outside the gene matches. This CDR3 reads CASSTGTSGISEQFF. Written as DNA, the CDR3 is TGTGCCAGCAGTACCGGGACTAGCGGGATCAGTGAGCAGTTCTTC.

The CDR3 nucleotides read TGTGCCAGCAGCTTAGATTCGGGGGTAAGCTCTGGGGCCAACGTCCTGACTTTC. Translation: CASSLDSGVSSGANVLTF. The V call is TRBV11-1, the J call TRBJ2-6; the D gene is possibly TRBD2 (6 bases). V was trimmed by 1 base and J by 0 bases, leaving 13 bases between them. The germline gives CDR1 SGHAT, CDR2 FQDESV (reference sequence). The CDR3 covers 18 residues. Drawing the rest from reference TRBV11-1 and TRBJ2-6, the complete variable domain is EAEVAQSPRYKITEKSQAVAFWCDPISGHATLYWYRQILGQGPELLVQFQDESVVDDSQLPKDRFSAERLKGVDSTLKIQPAELGDSAMYLCASSLDSGVSSGANVLTFGAGSRLTVL.

The rearrangement links TRBV29-1 to TRBJ2-3; tentative D call: TRBD1 (5 bases). Per the germline V gene, CDR1 is SQVTM and CDR2 is ANQGSEA. Trimming shortened V by 4 bases and J by 0 bases, and 11 bases separated the two germline ends. This CDR3 comprises 14 residues. The CDR3 nucleotides are TGCAGCGTTGCAAGGGGCCCTAGCACAGATACGCAGTATTTT. The encoded protein is CSVARGPSTDTQYF.

The genes are TRBV2 and TRBJ1-5, with D possibly being TRBD1 (6 bases). V lost 6 bases and J 1 base, leaving 13 bases between the germline ends. Germline CDR1 SNHLY, CDR2 FYNNEI. The CDR3 loop spans 15 amino acids. CDR3 sequence (DNA): TGTGCCAGCAGCGCAGGGGAATGGAGCAATCAGCCCCAGCATTTT. This translates into CASSAGEWSNQPQHF.

The chain joins TRBV10-3 to TRBJ1-1, with TRBD1 as a possible D gene (6 bases). V was shortened by 6 bases and J by 1 base, with 12 bases between the two germline ends. CDR3 length: 14 residues. Per the germline V gene, CDR1 is ENHRY and CDR2 is SYGVKD. The CDR3 here is CAIRIGGSNTEAFF. CDR3 nucleotide sequence: TGTGCCATCAGGATAGGGGGTTCGAACACTGAAGCTTTCTTT.

The gene calls are TRBV5-4 and TRBJ1-2; 7 nucleotides align to TRBD1. The CDR3 sequence is 11 residues long. With 5 bases clipped from V and 8 bases from J, the junction kept 3 bases outside the gene matches. The V gene's germline CDR1 is SGHNT and CDR2 YYREEE (reference sequence). The CDR3 DNA reads TGTGCCAGCAGTAACAGGGGAGGCTACACCTTC. As protein: CASSNRGGYTF. The full variable domain, its missing parts supplied by reference TRBV5-4 and TRBJ1-2, is ETGVTQSPTHLIKTRGQQVTLRCSSQSGHNTVSWYQQALGQGPQFIFQYYREEENGRGNFPPRFSGLQFPNYSSELNVNALELDDSALYLCASSNRGGYTFGSGTRLTVV.

The chain links TRBV6-4 to TRBJ2-2, with D possibly TRBD2 on 6 matching bases. The CDR3 has 15 residues. Trimming removed 3 bases at V and 1 base at J, with 9 bases between. Germline CDR1 MRHNA, CDR2 SNTAGT. CDR3 sequence: CASSDGGVNTGELFF. The CDR3 coding sequence is TGTGCCAGCAGTGATGGCGGGGTGAACACCGGGGAGCTGTTTTTT.

The genes are TRBV6-5 and TRBJ2-7; 9 nucleotides match TRBD1. The CDR3 covers 15 residues. The ends lost 0 bases at V and 2 bases at J; junction bases unmatched: 2. Germline loops: CDR1 MNHEY, CDR2 SVGAGI. The CDR3, as DNA: TGTGCCAGCAGTTACTCGACAGGGGGTACCTACGAGCAGTACTTC. The encoded protein is CASSYSTGGTYEQYF.

The chain links TRBV18 to TRBJ1-2, with 7 nucleotides matching TRBD1. The CDR3 is 15 amino acids. Trimming removed 3 bases from V and 4 bases from J; junction bases left unmatched: 8. CDR1 is KGHSH and CDR2 is LQKENI in the germline V gene. The CDR3, as DNA: TGTGCCAGCTCACCTGAGGGGGCGAGTGGCTATGGCTACACCTTC. Its translation: CASSPEGASGYGYTF.

This rearrangement joins TRBV5-1 to TRBJ2-2; a weak D match, TRBD2 (5 bases). Trimming stripped 1 base from V and 6 bases from J, with 16 bases between. The CDR3 is made up of 16 amino acids. The germline gives CDR1 SGHRS, CDR2 YFSETQ. CDR3 sequence: CASSLSGDLIAGELFF. The CDR3, as DNA: TGCGCCAGCAGCTTGTCCGGGGATCTTATCGCCGGGGAGCTGTTTTTT. The full variable domain, completed using reference TRBV5-1 and TRBJ2-2, is KAGVTQTPRYLIKTRGQQVTLSCSPISGHRSVSWYQQTPGQGLQFLFEYFSETQRNKGNFPGRFSGRQFSNSRSEMNVSTLELGDSALYLCASSLSGDLIAGELFFGEGSRLTVL.

The chain links TRBV18 to TRBJ1-2; D gene unclear. The CDR3 has 13 residues. Trimming took 2 bases from V and 1 from J, leaving 5 bases between them. Germline CDR1 KGHSH, CDR2 LQKENI. CDR3 in amino acids: CASSPNSNYGYTF. The CDR3 DNA follows: TGTGCCAGCTCACCAAACAGTAACTATGGCTACACCTTC. Full variable domain (remainder filled in from reference TRBV18 and TRBJ1-2): NAGVMQNPRHLVRRRGQEARLRCSPMKGHSHVYWYRQLPEEGLKFMVYLQKENIIDESGMPKERFSAEFPKEGPSILRIQQVVRGDSAAYFCASSPNSNYGYTFGSGTRLTVV.

The chain joins TRBV6-1 to TRBJ1-2; 7 nucleotides line up with TRBD1. This CDR3 spans 14 amino acids. CDR1 and CDR2 (germline): MNHNS, SASEGT. Germline trimming cut 6 bases from V and 4 bases from J; bases unmatched to any gene: 8. The DNA of the CDR3 is TGTGCCAGCAGGGTACTGGGACAGACCTATGGCTACACCTTC. As protein: CASRVLGQTYGYTF.

The genes are TRBV28 and TRBJ2-7; maybe TRBD1 (5 bases). The V gene's germline CDR1 is MDHEN and CDR2 SYDVKM. This CDR3 spans 13 amino acids. V dropped 10 bases and J dropped 2 bases, with 15 bases sitting between them. In nucleotides, the CDR3 is TGTGCCACCTCCTCCGACAGAGCCTACGAGCAGTACTTC. Translation gives CATSSDRAYEQYF.

The J gene is TRBJ2-2, the V gene TRBV27, with 8 bases lining up with TRBD1. The CDR3 covers 14 residues. The junction had 3 bases not matched to a gene; V was cut back by 6 bases and J by 3 bases. Germline-derived CDR1 and CDR2 are MNHEY and SMNVEV (reference sequence). Here the CDR3 DNA reads TGTGCCAGCAGGGGACAGGTTTACACCGGGGAGCTGTTTTTT. This codes for CASRGQVYTGELFF.

The chain links TRBV5-1 to TRBJ2-1, with TRBD2 matching over 9 bases. V lost 0 bases and J lost 3; bases outside the gene matches: 4. The V gene's germline CDR1 is SGHRS and CDR2 YFSETQ. The CDR3 consists of 16 residues. In nucleotides, the CDR3 is TGCGCCAGCAGCTTGGTCAGCGGGAGGAACTACAATGAGCAGTTCTTC. Translating it yields CASSLVSGRNYNEQFF. The full variable domain, completed using reference TRBV5-1 and TRBJ2-1, is KAGVTQTPRYLIKTRGQQVTLSCSPISGHRSVSWYQQTPGQGLQFLFEYFSETQRNKGNFPGRFSGRQFSNSRSEMNVSTLELGDSALYLCASSLVSGRNYNEQFFGPGTRLTVL.

The chain is built from TRBV28 and TRBJ2-7; no clear D gene. V was shortened by 5 bases and J by 5 bases, with 10 bases between the two germline ends. The CDR3 is 12 residues long. The germline V gene has CDR1 MDHEN and CDR2 SYDVKM. CDR3 in DNA: TGTGCCAGCAGTGGGCTGGTCCACGAGCAGTACTTC. Translating it yields CASSGLVHEQYF.

CDR3 loop: CASSQDNTLSYEQYF. CDR3 in DNA: TGCGCCAGCAGCCAAGACAACACCCTCTCCTACGAGCAGTACTTC. V usage is TRBV4-3 and J usage is TRBJ2-7; D is unclear. V gave up 0 bases and J gave up 0 bases, with 9 bases separating them. The germline gives CDR1 LGHNA, CDR2 YSLEER. This CDR3 spans 15 amino acids.

This clone was recorded a few times. This chain uses TRBV6-1 with TRBJ1-1; 7 positions agree with TRBD1. CDR3 length: 13 amino acids. Germline values: CDR1 MNHNS, CDR2 SASEGT. Trimming removed 9 bases from V and 4 bases from J; junction bases left unmatched: 8. CDR3 coding DNA: TGTGCCAGTCCTCAGGGGGACGCCACTGAAGCTTTCTTT. Protein sequence: CASPQGDATEAFF.

This rearrangement joins TRBV7-6 to TRBJ2-7; 12 nucleotides agree with TRBD2. The CDR3 sequence is 15 residues long. The V gene end was trimmed by 5 bases and the J gene end by 6 bases; junction bases not matched to a gene: 8. Germline assignment: CDR1 SGHVS and CDR2 FNYEAQ. The CDR3 DNA reads TGTGCCAGCAGCCGGACTAGCGGGGAGGGGACCGAGCAGTACTTC. Protein product: CASSRTSGEGTEQYF.

To note about this clone: One end of the junction varies from germline; a read error may be responsible. The V call is TRBV5-4, the J call TRBJ2-5, with 9 bases identical to TRBD1. This CDR3 is 14 amino acids long. Germline loops: CDR1 SGHNT, CDR2 YYREEE (reference sequence). CDR3 in DNA: TGTGCTAGCAGCTCACAGGGGGCCGGAGAGACCCAGTACTTC. Translating it yields CASSSQGAGETQYF.